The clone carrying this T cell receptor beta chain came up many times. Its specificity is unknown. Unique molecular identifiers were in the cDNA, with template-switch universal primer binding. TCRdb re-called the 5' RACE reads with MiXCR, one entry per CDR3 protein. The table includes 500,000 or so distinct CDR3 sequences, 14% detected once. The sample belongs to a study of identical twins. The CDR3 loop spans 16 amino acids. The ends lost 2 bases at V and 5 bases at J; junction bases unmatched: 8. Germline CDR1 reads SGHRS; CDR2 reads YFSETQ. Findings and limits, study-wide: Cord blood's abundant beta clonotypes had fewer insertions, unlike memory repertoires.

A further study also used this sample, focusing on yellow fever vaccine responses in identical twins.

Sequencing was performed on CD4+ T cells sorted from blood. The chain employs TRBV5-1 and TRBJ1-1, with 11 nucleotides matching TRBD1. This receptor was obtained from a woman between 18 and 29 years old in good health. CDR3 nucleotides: TGCGCCAGCAGCTTTTCTAAGGGACAGGGGGGGACTGAAGCTTTCTTT. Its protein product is CASSFSKGQGGTEAFF.